The 27 T cell receptor beta chains below all came from one sample that was sequenced in a study of T cell responses to AZD1222 COVID-19 vaccine. Sequencing used immunoSEQ multiplex PCR; TCRdb keeps in-frame clones, though not all of them. The repertoire holds some 150,000 clones, with more than 75% as singletons. The specimen comprised peripheral blood, sampled 28 days after the second AZD1222 dose. These TCRs come from an adult who received the AZD1222 COVID-19 vaccine.

V is TRBV6-2 or TRBV6-3 and J is TRBJ2-7; tentative D call: TRBD1 (8 bases). The CDR3 extends over 16 amino acids. V lost 5 bases and J 2 bases, leaving 19 bases between the germline ends. Germline CDR1 reads MNHEY; CDR2 reads SVGEGT. This CDR3 is CASSQTGAGATYEQYF. As DNA, the CDR3 is TGTGCCAGCAGTCAGACAGGGGCGGGAGCTACCTACGAGCAGTACTTC.

Only a few counts were recorded for this clone. V gene TRBV6-5 combines with J gene TRBJ2-3; 7 nucleotides match TRBD2. Germline CDR1 reads MNHEY; CDR2 reads SVGAGI. The trim removed 10 bases at V and 4 bases at J, leaving 11 bases unmatched. The CDR3 runs to 14 residues. As DNA, the CDR3 is TGTGCCACCGGACCTAGCGGCGCGGCAGATACGCAGTATTTT. Its protein is CATGPSGAADTQYF.

This clone was seen only a few times. The chain carries TRBV30 and TRBJ2-2; tentative D call: TRBD2 (5 bases). The germline V and J ends were trimmed by 5 bases and 9 bases, with 10 bases remaining between them. The CDR3 contains 11 residues. The germline CDR1 and CDR2 sequences are GTSNPN and SVGIG (reference sequence). DNA of the CDR3: TGTGCCTGGGAGGGCCGGAGGGAGCTGTTTTTT. Translation: CAWEGRRELFF.

The chain employs TRBV19 and TRBJ2-4; D gene unclear. The CDR3 covers 14 residues. Germline V gives CDR1 LNHDA, CDR2 SQIVND (reference sequence). V was trimmed by 3 bases and J by 0 bases, leaving 6 bases between them. The CDR3 region is CASSIQLAKNIQYF. DNA of the CDR3: TGTGCCAGTAGTATTCAGCTAGCCAAAAACATTCAGTACTTC.

The chain has TRBV7-9 and TRBJ1-1; 7 bases line up with TRBD1. Unmatched junction bases numbered 1, after V lost 5 bases and J lost 4 bases. CDR1 is SEHNR and CDR2 is FQNEAQ in the germline V gene (reference sequence). The CDR3 runs to 12 residues. The CDR3 region has the DNA TGTGCCAGCAGCCAGGGGGGCACTGAAGCTTTCTTT. Amino acid sequence: CASSQGGTEAFF.

V and J are TRBV5-1 and TRBJ2-6; D is undetermined. The CDR3 is 14 amino acids. Germline V lookup: CDR1 SGHRS, CDR2 YFSETQ. With 5 bases removed from V and 0 bases from J, the gap between germline ends came to 6 bases. Here the CDR3 reads CASRGSSGANVLTF. The CDR3 region has the DNA TGCGCCAGCAGGGGTAGCTCTGGGGCCAACGTCCTGACTTTC.

The chain uses TRBV5-4 and TRBJ1-1; D is unclear. The CDR3 contains 14 residues. Trimming pared 0 bases from V and 5 bases from J, leaving 11 bases between. Germline CDR1 reads SGHNT; CDR2 reads YYREEE (reference sequence). The CDR3 here is CASSLDSAGTEAFF. CDR3 sequence (DNA): TGTGCCAGCAGCTTGGACAGCGCGGGGACTGAAGCTTTCTTT.

This clone was counted between two and nine times. V and J are TRBV5-1 and TRBJ2-3; 16 bases map to TRBD2. The V segment lost 4 bases and the J segment 6 bases; nucleotides outside the gene matches: 5. Germline V lookup: CDR1 SGHRS, CDR2 YFSETQ. The CDR3 is made up of 16 amino acids. The CDR3 coding sequence is TGCGCCAGCAGCACGGGACTAGCGGGAGGGCGGGATACGCAGTATTTT. Amino acids: CASSTGLAGGRDTQYF.

The chain uses TRBV7-2 and TRBJ2-5; D may match TRBD1 or TRBD2 (5 bases each). Trimming took off 2 bases at V and 4 bases at J, with 14 bases between the two ends. Germline V lookup: CDR1 SGHTA, CDR2 FQGNSA. This CDR3 is built from 15 residues. CDR3 protein: CASSLRRGALETQYF. The CDR3 region has the DNA TGTGCCAGCAGCTTAAGGCGAGGGGCATTAGAGACCCAGTACTTC. Full variable domain (missing parts from reference TRBV7-2 and TRBJ2-5): GAGVSQSPSNKVTEKGKDVELRCDPISGHTALYWYRQSLGQGLEFLIYFQGNSAPDKSGLPSDRFSAERTGGSVSTLTIQRTQQEDSAVYLCASSLRRGALETQYFGPGTRLLVL.

The rearrangement joins TRBV30 to TRBJ2-3; D is possibly TRBD2 (5 bases). V was shortened by 1 base and J by 2 bases, with 13 bases between the two germline ends. Germline CDR1 reads GTSNPN; CDR2 reads SVGIG (reference sequence). This CDR3 has 15 amino acids. The CDR3 is CAWSDFSGNTDTQYF. The CDR3, as DNA: TGTGCCTGGAGTGATTTCAGCGGAAACACAGATACGCAGTATTTT.

The V and J genes are TRBV3-1 (or the pseudogene TRBV3-2) and TRBJ1-1, with no clear D. The germline V gene encodes CDR1 LGHDT and CDR2 YNNKEL (reference sequence). V dropped 4 bases and J dropped 1 base, with 7 bases sitting between them. This CDR3 comprises 13 residues. CDR3: CASSRPANTEAFF. The CDR3 DNA reads as TGTGCCAGCAGCCGCCCGGCGAACACTGAAGCTTTCTTT.

The rearrangement uses TRBV11-3 and TRBJ2-3; perhaps D is TRBD1 or TRBD2 (6 bases each). This CDR3 comprises 17 residues. V lost 0 bases to trimming and J lost 0 bases, with 13 bases between them. The germline CDR1 and CDR2 sequences are SGHNT and YENEEA. CDR3 sequence (DNA): TGTGCCAGCAGCTTAGATGGGGGCGGAGGGAGCACAGATACGCAGTATTTT. This encodes CASSLDGGGGSTDTQYF. Complete variable domain (other parts from reference TRBV11-3 and TRBJ2-3): EAGVVQSPRYKIIEKKQPVAFWCNPISGHNTLYWYLQNLGQGPELLIRYENEEAVDDSQLPKDRFSAERLKGVDSTLKIQPAELGDSAVYLCASSLDGGGGSTDTQYFGPGTRLTVL.

V is TRBV4-3 and J is TRBJ2-7; no firm D call. CDR3 length equals 15 residues. Germline CDR1 reads LGHNA; CDR2 reads YSLEER. V was trimmed by 1 base and J by 1 base, leaving 11 bases between them. CDR3 coding DNA: TGCGCCAGCAGCCAAGTCCAGGCCCCGTCCTACGAGCAGTACTTC. Its translation: CASSQVQAPSYEQYF.

The genes are TRBV6-5 and TRBJ2-7, with 9 positions matching TRBD2. CDR3 length: 16 residues. V trimming: 1 base; J trimming: 0 bases; junction bases outside the gene matches: 4. Germline CDR1 reads MNHEY; CDR2 reads SVGAGI. CDR3: CASSYWLAGSSYEQYF. In nucleotides, the CDR3 is TGTGCCAGCAGTTACTGGCTAGCGGGGAGCTCCTACGAGCAGTACTTC.

The rearrangement uses TRBV4-3 and TRBJ2-1, with 7 positions matching TRBD2. CDR3 length equals 16 residues. The V gene's germline CDR1 is LGHNA and CDR2 YSLEER. Unmatched junction bases numbered 6, after V lost 0 bases and J lost 4 bases. For the CDR3, the DNA is TGCGCCAGCAGCCAAGATGAAGCGGGATGGTACAATGAGCAGTTCTTC. It translates to CASSQDEAGWYNEQFF.

The chain carries TRBV28 and TRBJ2-7, with D possibly TRBD2 on 6 matching bases. This CDR3 spans 13 amino acids. From germline, CDR1 is MDHEN and CDR2 SYDVKM. The V end lost 7 bases, the J end lost 3 bases, and 13 bases lay between the germline ends. CDR3 residues: CASNWGVGYEQYF. For the CDR3, the DNA is TGTGCCAGCAACTGGGGGGTGGGCTACGAGCAGTACTTC.

The genes are TRBV7-9 and TRBJ2-7, with D possibly being TRBD1 (5 bases). Trimming removed 5 bases from V and 3 bases from J, with 20 bases in between. CDR1 and CDR2 from the germline V gene are SEHNR and FQNEAQ (reference sequence). The CDR3 is made up of 16 amino acids. CDR3 coding DNA: TGTGCCAGCAGCCCACCCCCCGGAAGGGGAAACTACGAGCAGTACTTC. This sequence encodes CASSPPPGRGNYEQYF.

The gene calls are TRBV18 and TRBJ1-5; D unresolved. Germline CDR1 is KGHSH and CDR2 is LQKENI. The CDR3 is made up of 18 amino acids. V lost 2 bases and J lost 2, with 19 bases in between. The CDR3 sequence: CASSPESVGSLRNQPQHF. The CDR3 DNA is TGTGCCAGCTCACCAGAGAGCGTAGGGTCTTTGCGCAATCAGCCCCAGCATTTT.

The chain carries TRBV6-7 and TRBJ2-7; 7 bases map to TRBD2. TRBV6-7 is an ORF; its function is uncertain. The V segment lost 5 bases and the J segment 3 bases; nucleotides outside the gene matches: 7. The CDR3 runs to 14 residues. CDR3 region: CASSEAGPHYEQYF. CDR3 sequence (DNA): TGTGCCAGCAGTGAAGCGGGGCCCCACTACGAGCAGTACTTC.

This sequence joins TRBV7-2 and TRBJ2-1, with no clear D. The CDR3 is 14 residues long. Trimming pared 4 bases from V and 8 bases from J, leaving 15 bases between. Germline loops: CDR1 SGHTA, CDR2 FQGNSA. As DNA, the CDR3 is TGTGCCAGCAGCTCCTTTCCGATACAATATGAGCAGTTCTTC. Translating gives CASSSFPIQYEQFF.

The chain joins TRBV7-9 to TRBJ1-3; D may be TRBD1 (6 bases). The CDR3 is made up of 15 amino acids. In germline, CDR1 is SEHNR, CDR2 FQNEAQ (reference sequence). Trimming shortened V by 2 bases and J by 0 bases, and 8 bases separated the two germline ends. DNA of the CDR3: TGTGCCAGCAGCTTACAGGGGAACTCTGGAAACACCATATATTTT. It codes for CASSLQGNSGNTIYF.

V and J are TRBV6-5 and TRBJ2-7, with TRBD1 as a possible D gene (5 bases). The germline V gene has CDR1 MNHEY and CDR2 SVGAGI. This CDR3 region has 15 residues. The V gene lost 4 bases and the J gene lost 5 bases, with 18 bases spanning the gap. In DNA form, the CDR3 reads TGTGCCAGCAGTTCTCCATCACCAGGACAAAACGAGCAGTACTTC. Protein sequence: CASSSPSPGQNEQYF.

This clone was counted once. This sequence joins TRBV5-1 and TRBJ2-7; TRBD2 agrees at 15 bases. CDR1 and CDR2 (germline): SGHRS, YFSETQ. Trimming took 4 bases from V and 7 from J; bases not matched to a gene: 9. The CDR3 length is 16 residues. The CDR3 region is CASSADGLAGGGEQYF. CDR3 coding DNA: TGCGCCAGCAGCGCGGACGGACTAGCGGGAGGGGGAGAGCAGTACTTC.

The chain recombines TRBV7-9 with TRBJ2-7; 12 nucleotides match TRBD1. The CDR3 consists of 15 residues. Germline CDR1 reads SEHNR; CDR2 reads FQNEAQ (reference sequence). V gave up 3 bases and J gave up 6 bases; unmatched junction bases: 6. CDR3 DNA: TGTGCCAGCAGCTTGGGGACAGGGGGCGGAGGCGAGCAGTACTTC. It codes for CASSLGTGGGGEQYF.

The V call is TRBV9, the J call TRBJ2-7; 10 nucleotides align to TRBD1. The CDR3 extends over 15 amino acids. Germline V gene sequence: CDR1 SGDLS, CDR2 YYNGEE. Trimming cost V 4 bases and J 6 bases; bases outside gene matches: 10. The CDR3 coding sequence is TGTGCCAGCAGCCAAGGGACAGGGGCCCCTCTCGAGCAGTACTTC. The encoded protein is CASSQGTGAPLEQYF.

The chain is built from TRBV2 and TRBJ2-5, with D perhaps assigned TRBD1 or TRBD2 (5 bases each). The length of the CDR3 is 14 residues. V lost 2 bases, J lost 4 bases, and 11 bases lay in between. Per germline, CDR1 SNHLY and CDR2 FYNNEI. Here the CDR3 DNA reads TGTGCCAGCAGTGAAAGGGCAGGGAGAGAGACCCAGTACTTC. It specifies CASSERAGRETQYF.

This clone has a single count. The chain recombines TRBV3-1 (or the pseudogene TRBV3-2) with TRBJ2-3, with 12 bases fitting TRBD2. CDR3 length equals 15 residues. Germline V gene data show CDR1 as LGHDT and CDR2 as YNNKEL (reference sequence). The V and J ends lost 2 bases and 5 bases, in that order; junction bases with no gene match: 2. The CDR3, as DNA: TGTGCCAGCAGCCAACTAGCGGGAGGGGGAGATACGCAGTATTTT. It translates to CASSQLAGGGDTQYF.